The 12 T cell receptor beta chains below were found in one sample sequenced in a study of breast tumors, draining lymph nodes, adjacent tissues. TCRdb reprocessed the multiplex PCR reads via MiXCR and lists one record per CDR3 protein. The sample holds around 130,000 distinct CDR3 sequences, approximately 29% seen once. Breast cancer patients provided tissue from their axillary draining lymph nodes. The material sequenced was axillary lymph node tissue. These receptor sequences come from a female donor with breast cancer. Some clones in this sample may be carry-over from other donors' samples.

The chain recombines TRBV20-1 with TRBJ2-5; TRBD2 matches 7 bases. The CDR3 is made up of 15 amino acids. The V gene's germline CDR1 is DFQATT and CDR2 SNEGSKA (reference sequence). Trimming removed 1 base from V and 5 bases from J; junction bases left unmatched: 10. CDR3 coding DNA: TGCAGTGCTAGAGCACACAGCGGGGATCGGGAGACCCAGTACTTC. Protein product: CSARAHSGDRETQYF.

About this clonotype: A read error is likely, as this CDR3 ends without the conserved phenylalanine or tryptophan. The chain employs TRBV7-2 and TRBJ2-7; either TRBD1 or TRBD2 may supply D (5 bases each). Germline CDR1 SGHTA, CDR2 FQGNSA. This CDR3 region has 14 residues. V gave up 0 bases and J gave up 6 bases, with 12 bases separating them. CDR3 DNA sequence: TGTGCCAGCAGCTTAGCGCAGGGAGTAGGCGAGCAGTACCAC. Amino acid sequence: CASSLAQGVGEQYH.

This clonotype was recorded at least ten times. The chain uses TRBV6-1 and TRBJ1-2; TRBD1 is a possible D gene (5 bases). CDR1 is MNHNS, CDR2 SASEGT, per germline. Trimming cost V 11 bases and J 4 bases, with 14 bases left between them. This CDR3 region has 12 residues. The CDR3 bases are TGTGCCGGGGCGCCTCTTGGCTATGGCTACACCTTC. Translated, it gives CAGAPLGYGYTF.

This clonotype was recorded at least ten times. The genes are TRBV7-6 and TRBJ1-6; D may be TRBD1 (5 bases). V was clipped by 5 bases and J by 6 bases, with 14 bases between them. Germline CDR1 reads SGHVS; CDR2 reads FNYEAQ. The CDR3 is 15 amino acids. Here the CDR3 reads CASSTRGSFNSPLHF. CDR3 sequence (DNA): TGTGCCAGCAGCACTAGGGGCAGCTTTAATTCACCCCTCCACTTT.

The gene calls are TRBV5-6 and TRBJ1-1; no clear D. With 2 bases removed from V and 4 bases from J, the gap between germline ends came to 15 bases. The CDR3 loop spans 15 amino acids. Per germline, CDR1 SGHDT and CDR2 YYEEEE. The CDR3 sequence is CASSFEAWPVTEAFF. CDR3 DNA sequence: TGTGCCAGCAGCTTCGAGGCATGGCCTGTCACTGAAGCTTTCTTT.

This clonotype was counted many times. V and J are TRBV18 and TRBJ1-2; 7 nucleotides match TRBD1. The CDR3 is 15 amino acids. With V trimmed by 3 bases and J by 3 bases, 7 bases remained unmatched. Germline V gives CDR1 KGHSH, CDR2 LQKENI. CDR3 nucleotide sequence: TGTGCCAGCTCACCCTCTGACCAGGGGGACTATGGCTACACCTTC. Amino acid sequence: CASSPSDQGDYGYTF.

Of note for this clonotype: This CDR3 is missing its conserved last phenylalanine or tryptophan, likely due to a read error. No DNA is shown, since the ends of the CDR3 on it are uncertain; the CDR3 is the one TCRdb lists. The gene calls are TRBV7-2 and TRBJ1-6. 13 amino acids form the CDR3, both terminal residues included. Germline V gene data show CDR1 as SGHTA and CDR2 as FQGNSA. This CDR3 reads CASSLTLGSHLDQ.

V is TRBV20-1 and J is TRBJ2-3; D ambiguous. Between the trimmed V and J ends, which lost 6 bases and 6 bases, there was a span of 7 bases. The CDR3 covers 10 residues. Germline assignment: CDR1 DFQATT and CDR2 SNEGSKA (reference sequence). In DNA, the CDR3 is TGCAGTGCAGACGGGGATACGCAGTATTTT. Amino acid sequence: CSADGDTQYF.

The chain is built from TRBV20-1 and TRBJ2-7; 7 bases line up with TRBD1. The CDR3 spans 14 residues. Losses at the gene ends were 4 bases for V and 7 bases for J; bases not matched to a gene: 13. Germline loops: CDR1 DFQATT, CDR2 SNEGSKA (reference sequence). CDR3 sequence: CSAITGAGIREQYF. For the CDR3, the DNA is TGCAGTGCTATCACAGGGGCTGGAATTAGGGAGCAGTACTTC.

This clonotype was observed at least ten times. The chain combines TRBV24-1 with TRBJ1-2, with 10 bases that match TRBD1. Germline V lookup: CDR1 KGHDR, CDR2 SFDVKD. The CDR3 loop spans 16 amino acids. J gave up 0 bases and V 5 bases, and 5 bases lay outside the gene matches. CDR3: CATSGGQGEANYGYTF. The CDR3 DNA follows: TGTGCCACCAGTGGTGGACAGGGGGAGGCTAACTATGGCTACACCTTC.

This clonotype was seen ten or more times. The CDR3, as DNA: TGTGCCAGCACCAGGGGGACGGTCTCTAATCAGCCCCAGCATTTT. Translating it yields CASTRGTVSNQPQHF. This chain connects TRBV12-3 or TRBV12-4 to TRBJ1-5; 7 bases are shared with TRBD1. J was trimmed by 4 bases and V by 7 bases; bases with no gene match: 10. The CDR3 length is 15 residues.

The chain couples TRBV7-2 to TRBJ1-1, with D possibly being TRBD1 (6 bases). CDR1 is SGHTA, CDR2 FQGNSA, per germline. V was clipped by 5 bases and J by 4 bases, with 14 bases between them. The CDR3 contains 14 residues. The CDR3: CASSLREGGTEAFF. The DNA of the CDR3 is TGTGCCAGCAGCCTGCGGGAGGGGGGCACTGAAGCTTTCTTT.